This T cell receptor (beta chain) comes out of a study of blood T cell repertoires in COVID-19. The wider study: Sample material is recorded as cDNA or gDNA derived from T cells, B-cell-depleted T cells, or PBMCs.

In the authors' workflow: Estimates of nucleated cell counts were drawn from the amplification of reference gene primers. Using immunoSEQ multiplex PCR, the repertoire was profiled, and TCRdb retains in-frame clones only, with some absent. That table supplies the V and J calls and clone size; D and trimming were determined from the DNA. The sample yields 100,000 to 120,000 clones, around 68% seen once. The CDR3 covers 14 residues. With 6 bases removed from V and 8 bases from J, the gap between germline ends came to 19 bases. In germline, CDR1 is KGHSH, CDR2 LQKENI. This clone was recorded a few times.

This clonotype was obtained from a woman aged 55 to 70 with acute or convalescent COVID-19. The chain carries TRBV18 and TRBJ1-2; D gene ambiguous. Sequencing input: peripheral blood. The CDR3 DNA is TGTGCCAGCTCCGAAGTTCCACGTGGAGGGGGCTACACCTTC. Residues: CASSEVPRGGGYTF. Full variable domain (missing parts from reference TRBV18 and TRBJ1-2): NAGVMQNPRHLVRRRGQEARLRCSPMKGHSHVYWYRQLPEEGLKFMVYLQKENIIDESGMPKERFSAEFPKEGPSILRIQQVVRGDSAAYFCASSEVPRGGGYTFGSGTRLTVV.